These T cell receptor beta chains were read from a single sample in a study of monozygotic twins with inflammatory bowel disease. TCRdb reprocessed the 5' RACE reads, with one entry per CDR3 protein and no DNA. This table holds 400,000 to 500,000 distinct CDR3 sequences. Sample: blood. These receptors were obtained from a human donor with ulcerative colitis or Crohn's disease, or a healthy co-twin of an affected twin (not recorded which). CDR3s include the opening cysteine and the closing phenylalanine or tryptophan. Each record gives: J gene, V gene, CDR3 protein.

j_gene: TRBJ2-5; v_gene: TRBV5-4; CDR3aa: CASRGQYQETQYF
j_gene: TRBJ1-5; v_gene: TRBV6-2/TRBV6-3; CDR3aa: CASSPWGRNQPQHF
j_gene: TRBJ2-6; v_gene: TRBV18; CDR3aa: CASSQIRDSGANVLTF
j_gene: TRBJ1-4; v_gene: TRBV7-6; CDR3aa: CASSLGTANEKLFF
j_gene: TRBJ2-2; v_gene: TRBV5-1; CDR3aa: CASSLDPSGSTGELFF
j_gene: TRBJ1-2; v_gene: TRBV7-9; CDR3aa: CASSDPGTGLSRSGYTF
j_gene: TRBJ1-1; v_gene: TRBV20-1; CDR3aa: CSARAWTANTEAFF
j_gene: TRBJ2-7; v_gene: TRBV7-9; CDR3aa: CASSQGPTSYEQYF
j_gene: TRBJ1-5; v_gene: TRBV27; CDR3aa: CASGFPQDRYQPQHF
j_gene: TRBJ2-2; v_gene: TRBV20-1; CDR3aa: CSARAKGTGELFF
j_gene: TRBJ2-3; v_gene: TRBV5-1; CDR3aa: CASSFFRQGITDTQYF
j_gene: TRBJ2-5; v_gene: TRBV11-2; CDR3aa: CASSLDPRSSGRETQYF
j_gene: TRBJ1-2; v_gene: TRBV29-1; CDR3aa: CSVESGRRLDGYTF
j_gene: TRBJ2-2; v_gene: TRBV6-1; CDR3aa: CASKTSLNTGELFF
j_gene: TRBJ2-7; v_gene: TRBV7-2; CDR3aa: CASSSPSIPEQYF
j_gene: TRBJ2-1; v_gene: TRBV4-2; CDR3aa: CASSQERTGWFEQFF
j_gene: TRBJ2-1; v_gene: TRBV15; CDR3aa: CATSTPIRRELTYNEQFF
j_gene: TRBJ2-7; v_gene: TRBV7-9; CDR3aa: CASSSNSELSSYEQYF
j_gene: TRBJ1-1; v_gene: TRBV3-1; CDR3aa: CASSQKVNTEAFF
j_gene: TRBJ2-3; v_gene: TRBV18; CDR3aa: CASSTGSPTDTQYF
j_gene: TRBJ1-5; v_gene: TRBV7-9; CDR3aa: CASSLSNKPQHF
j_gene: TRBJ2-6; v_gene: TRBV10-3; CDR3aa: CAISESLGQGTPGANVLTF
j_gene: TRBJ1-1; v_gene: TRBV24-1; CDR3aa: CATSDTGTGKAFF
j_gene: TRBJ1-2; v_gene: TRBV5-4; CDR3aa: CASNSFKQGTYYGYTF
j_gene: TRBJ1-3; v_gene: TRBV5-1; CDR3aa: CASSGPGQRGNTIYF
j_gene: TRBJ2-1; v_gene: TRBV5-1; CDR3aa: CASSLFTGELYNEQFF
j_gene: TRBJ2-1; v_gene: TRBV4-1; CDR3aa: CASSQVERFAGRQYNEQFF
j_gene: TRBJ2-3; v_gene: TRBV7-6; CDR3aa: CASSLGTPALGDTQYF
j_gene: TRBJ2-5; v_gene: TRBV12-3/TRBV12-4; CDR3aa: CASRPTGTSGKGTQYF
j_gene: TRBJ2-7; v_gene: TRBV27; CDR3aa: CASSRPGTPYEQYF
j_gene: TRBJ2-2; v_gene: TRBV30; CDR3aa: CAWRAGGLGELFF
j_gene: TRBJ2-7; v_gene: TRBV9; CDR3aa: CASSPGGTAAYEQYF
j_gene: TRBJ2-3; v_gene: TRBV20-1; CDR3aa: CSAFSGSPDTQYF
j_gene: TRBJ1-3; v_gene: TRBV5-1; CDR3aa: CASSSGPTNGNTIYF
j_gene: TRBJ1-5; v_gene: TRBV15; CDR3aa: CATRVGRGNNQPQHF